The rows below give T cell receptor beta chains drawn from one sample of a study of cytomegalovirus exposure and HLA in healthy donors. TCRdb keeps only in-frame clones here, not all; method: immunoSEQ multiplex PCR. The sample consists of some 87,000 clones, about three quarters of them appearing once. The sample comprised PBMCs. All receptors come from a woman between 45 and 65 years old in good health and CMV-seropositive. Both conserved end residues are part of each CDR3. D genes are given only for firm matches. A clone size is listed for some rows: how often the clone was seen (once, few, many), or a class if it is expanded.

J gene	CDR3 length	clone size	V gene	D gene	CDR3 DNA	CDR3 protein
TRBJ2-7	14	.	TRBV29-1	TRBD2	TGCAGCGTAACACGGGACTATGCTACCTACGAGCAGTACTTC	CSVTRDYATYEQYF
TRBJ2-6	16	.	TRBV6-4	TRBD1	TGTGCCAGCAGTCCACAGGGGTTTGTGGGGGCCAACGTCCTGACTTTC	CASSPQGFVGANVLTF
TRBJ2-3	17	.	TRBV19	TRBD2	TGTGCCAGTAGTCTAAGCGGGAGTGAAGTCTGGCCAGATACGCAGTATTTT	CASSLSGSEVWPDTQYF
TRBJ2-3	15	.	TRBV6-6	TRBD2	TGTGCCACCGGACTCTCGACTAGCGGCACAGATACGCAGTATTTT	CATGLSTSGTDTQYF
TRBJ1-1	13	.	TRBV4-3	.	TGCGCCAGCAGCCGACAGGTGAACACTGAAGCTTTCTTT	CASSRQVNTEAFF
TRBJ2-7	12	.	TRBV2	.	TGTGCCAAGCAGAACGCGGCATACGAGCAGTACTTC	CAKQNAAYEQYF
TRBJ1-2	15	.	TRBV7-3	.	TGTGCCAGCAGCTTTGTCCCAGGGGATTCGAGTGGCTACACCTTC	CASSFVPGDSSGYTF
TRBJ2-5	14	.	TRBV28	.	TGTGCCAGCAGTTCGGGCGGACAGCAAGAGACCCAGTACTTC	CASSSGGQQETQYF
TRBJ1-2	16	.	TRBV5-1	.	TGCGCCAGCAGCTTGGACCCCGGGACATCCTCTGGTGGCTACACCTTC	CASSLDPGTSSGGYTF
TRBJ1-2	13	.	TRBV2	.	TGTGCCAGCAGGGACAGTTTTAACTATGGCTACACCTTC	CASRDSFNYGYTF
TRBJ2-5	15	.	TRBV4-2	.	TGTGCCAGCAGTCAGGGCCGGGGCGGGGTCGGTGTCCAGTACTTC	CASSQGRGGVGVQYF
TRBJ2-1	16	.	TRBV27	TRBD2	TGTGCCAGCAGTTCCCCCGCTAGCGGGCGGGGCAATGAGCAGTTCTTC	CASSSPASGRGNEQFF
TRBJ1-1	17	.	TRBV28	TRBD1	TGTGCCAGCAGTTTGGCTGGGACAGGCGCGTGGAACACTGAAGCTTTCTTT	CASSLAGTGAWNTEAFF
TRBJ1-4	13	.	TRBV4-3	.	TGCGCCAGCAGCCAAGGCAGTAATGAAAAACTGTTTTTT	CASSQGSNEKLFF
TRBJ2-1	17	.	TRBV30	TRBD2	TGTGCCTGGAGTGTTTCCGGAGGACTAGCGGCCTACAATGAGCAGTTCTTC	CAWSVSGGLAAYNEQFF
TRBJ1-3	15	.	TRBV6-6	.	TGTGCCAGCAGCAATAGGGGGACCTCTGGAAACACCATATATTTT	CASSNRGTSGNTIYF
TRBJ2-7	13	.	TRBV2	.	TGTGCCAGCGGGAGGCGGCAGCGGTACGAGCAGTACTTC	CASGRRQRYEQYF
TRBJ1-5	12	.	TRBV19	.	TGTGCCAGTAGTGGAGTCAATCAGCCCCAGCATTTT	CASSGVNQPQHF
TRBJ1-4	17	.	TRBV19	TRBD1	TGTGCCAGTAGTATAGATAGCGGGACAGCAACTAATGAAAAACTGTTTTTT	CASSIDSGTATNEKLFF
TRBJ2-2	19	.	TRBV28	TRBD2	TGTGCCAGCAGTTCCAATGACCTAACTAGCGGGATAGGTACCGGGGAGCTGTTTTTT	CASSSNDLTSGIGTGELFF
TRBJ2-7	12	.	TRBV10-1	TRBD1	TGCGCCAGCAGGGACAGGCTGGGCGAGCAGTACTTC	CASRDRLGEQYF
TRBJ2-1	14	once	TRBV7-6	TRBD1	TGTGCCAGCAGCCTAGGGACAGGGTACAATGAGCAGTTCTTC	CASSLGTGYNEQFF
TRBJ1-1	15	.	TRBV7-8	.	TGTGCCAGCAGCCTCGACACCGGGGTCCCCACTGAAGCTTTCTTT	CASSLDTGVPTEAFF
TRBJ1-2	12	.	TRBV28	TRBD1	TGTGCCAGCAGGGGGACAGGGGGCCTTGGGGGCTTC	CASRGTGGLGGF
TRBJ2-2	14	.	TRBV29-1	.	TGCAGCGTCACTACAGGGAAGGCCACCGGGGAGCTGTTTTTT	CSVTTGKATGELFF
TRBJ2-1	15	.	TRBV9	.	TGTGCCAGCAGCGTAGGCGTGAGCTCCTACAATGAGCAGTTCTTC	CASSVGVSSYNEQFF
TRBJ1-2	14	few	TRBV29-1	TRBD1	TGCAGCGGCGCCGGGACAGGACCCACTGGGGGCTACACCTTC	CSGAGTGPTGGYTF
TRBJ2-3	11	.	TRBV4-3	.	TGCGCCAGCAGCCGAGCAGATACGCAGTATTTT	CASSRADTQYF
TRBJ2-5	13	.	TRBV2	.	TGTGCCAGCAGTGAGGAGAGTTCAGAGACCCAGTACTTC	CASSEESSETQYF
TRBJ2-2	14	.	TRBV6-5	.	TGTGCCGCCCCTCTGGGTAGGGGTGCCGGGGAGCTGTTTTTT	CAAPLGRGAGELFF
TRBJ2-1	20	.	TRBV9	TRBD2	TGTGCCAGCAGCGTATTCGTCCAGGGGACTAGCGGGAGTTCCTACAATGAGCAGTTCTTC	CASSVFVQGTSGSSYNEQFF
TRBJ1-5	11	.	TRBV28	.	TGTGCCAGCAGCCTGAATCAGCCCCAGCATTTT	CASSLNQPQHF
TRBJ2-7	14	.	TRBV6-6	TRBD2	TGTGCCAGCTCCATTAGGAGCGGGGGAAACGAGCAGTACTTC	CASSIRSGGNEQYF
TRBJ2-1	16	.	TRBV5-1	TRBD1	TGCGCCAGCAGCTTGGAACCGGGACAGGGGGCCAATGAGCAGTTCTTC	CASSLEPGQGANEQFF
TRBJ2-3	16	few	TRBV5-5	TRBD1	TGTGCCAGCAGCTTGGTCGGGACAGGGGTCACAGATACGCAGTATTTT	CASSLVGTGVTDTQYF
TRBJ2-7	16	few	TRBV28	TRBD2	TGTGCCAGCAGTTTATTCGGCCTAGCGGGAGTAGGAGAGCAGTACTTC	CASSLFGLAGVGEQYF
TRBJ1-1	16	once	TRBV7-6	TRBD1	TGTGCCAGCAGCTTAGCGACAGGGGTGGTGAACACTGAAGCTTTCTTT	CASSLATGVVNTEAFF
TRBJ2-7	14	.	TRBV28	TRBD2	TGTGCCAGCAAGAAGGCTAGCGGAGGCTACGAGCAGTACTTC	CASKKASGGYEQYF
TRBJ1-5	9	few	TRBV21-1	.	TGTGCCAGCTCCTGGCCCCAGCATTTT	CASSWPQHF
TRBJ1-1	14	.	TRBV25-1	.	TGTGCCAGCGGACGGGAGGGGCAGGGGACTGAAGCTTTCTTT	CASGREGQGTEAFF
TRBJ2-3	13	.	TRBV9	TRBD1	TGTGCCAGCAGCGTTACAGGGGCAGATACGCAGTATTTT	CASSVTGADTQYF
TRBJ2-5	16	.	TRBV7-3	.	TGTGCCAGCAGCTTAGGACTAACTGGCGACCAAGAGACCCAGTACTTC	CASSLGLTGDQETQYF
TRBJ2-7	14	.	TRBV15	.	TGTGCCACCAGCAGAGACAGGTCCTCCTACGAGCAGTACTTC	CATSRDRSSYEQYF
TRBJ2-5	14	.	TRBV6-5	TRBD2	TGTGCCAGCAGTGTATGGCTAGCGGGAGAGACCCAGTACTTC	CASSVWLAGETQYF
TRBJ2-1	16	.	TRBV11-2	TRBD1	TGTGCCAGCAGCTTAGTGGCAGGGGGCTCCTACAATGAGCAGTTCTTC	CASSLVAGGSYNEQFF
TRBJ2-6	18	few	TRBV11-2	.	TGTGCCAGCAGCTTCCAACAGGGAATTGTCTCTGGGGCCAACGTCCTGACTTTC	CASSFQQGIVSGANVLTF
TRBJ2-3	15	.	TRBV18	.	TGTGCCAGCTCCCAACGCGGGGTCGGCACAGATACGCAGTATTTT	CASSQRGVGTDTQYF
TRBJ2-5	15	.	TRBV21-1	.	TGTGCCAGCAGCAAACTGTTCGGGATTAGGGAGACCCAGTACTTC	CASSKLFGIRETQYF
TRBJ1-1	16	few	TRBV15	.	TGTGCCACCAGCGGTCCGGGTGTTGGTGTTGACACTGAAGCTTTCTTT	CATSGPGVGVDTEAFF
TRBJ2-7	15	.	TRBV28	.	TGTGCCAGCAGTTTATCAGCGGGTCCCCCCTACGAGCAGTACTTC	CASSLSAGPPYEQYF
TRBJ2-4	16	few	TRBV5-6	.	TGTGCCAGCAGCCCCGGGACTAGGGGGCTCGGAAACATTCAGTACTTC	CASSPGTRGLGNIQYF
TRBJ2-7	15	.	TRBV19	TRBD2	TGTGCCAGTAGTACCGGGCCCAGGGAGGGCTACGAGCAGTACTTC	CASSTGPREGYEQYF
TRBJ2-7	13	.	TRBV11-2	.	TGTGCCAGCAGCGTCGACATCTCCTACGAGCAGTACTTC	CASSVDISYEQYF
TRBJ2-2	16	.	TRBV11-1	.	TGTGCCAGCAGCGCCAACCCCGGGGCGGGGACCGGGGAGCTGTTTTTT	CASSANPGAGTGELFF
TRBJ2-7	16	.	TRBV19	TRBD1	TGTGCCAGTAGTACCGCCATCGGGACAGGCTCCTACGAGCAGTACTTC	CASSTAIGTGSYEQYF
TRBJ2-1	18	.	TRBV27	TRBD2	TGTGCCAGCAGAACTCTAGCGGGAGGGTTCAGCTCCTACAATGAGCAGTTCTTC	CASRTLAGGFSSYNEQFF
TRBJ1-1	16	.	TRBV11-2	.	TGTGCCAGCAGCCCCAAAGGGGGTTGGTATGACACTGAAGCTTTCTTT	CASSPKGGWYDTEAFF
TRBJ1-1	13	.	TRBV6-6	.	TGTGCCAGCAATACAGGGTTTCTGACTGAAGCTTTCTTT	CASNTGFLTEAFF
TRBJ2-2	15	.	TRBV5-1	.	TGCGCCAGCAGCTTGGACAGGGTGCGTACCGGGGAGCTGTTTTTT	CASSLDRVRTGELFF